These 13 T cell receptor beta chains share one sample of origin, sequenced in a study of blood T cell repertoires in COVID-19 (dated by TCRdb to the early 2020s). The library was generated by the immunoSEQ multiplex PCR assay. As stored in TCRdb, this immuneACCESS dataset retains in-frame rearrangements with V and J assigned. A fraction of the clones does not appear; measured against another copy, unresolved V genes explain less than half of the discrepancy, and the remainder lacks a known reason. The sample profile shows fewer than 400,000 clones; 88% of them were found once. Of the sample, around 4.6% is held by the ten largest clones. The material sequenced was PBMCs or T cells enriched from blood (not recorded which). The receptors shown here come from a man aged 25-45 years who had recovered from COVID-19.

J is TRBJ2-3 and V is TRBV2; TRBD2 might be the D (7 bases). Germline V gene sequence: CDR1 SNHLY, CDR2 FYNNEI. The CDR3 is 15 amino acids. V lost 4 bases to trimming and J lost 1 base, with 12 bases between them. Written as DNA, the CDR3 is TGTGCCAGCAGTGCGGGGGGCCCCGGCACAGATACGCAGTATTTT. This sequence encodes CASSAGGPGTDTQYF. The whole variable domain, filled in from reference TRBV2 and TRBJ2-3, reads EPEVTQTPSHQVTQMGQEVILRCVPISNHLYFYWYRQILGQKVEFLVSFYNNEISEKSEIFDDQFSVERPDGSNFTLKIRSTKLEDSAMYFCASSAGGPGTDTQYFGPGTRLTVL.

V usage is TRBV6-5 and J usage is TRBJ2-7, with 7 bases aligning to TRBD2. Germline assignment: CDR1 MNHEY and CDR2 SVGAGI. Trimming at V came to 11 bases and at J to 0 bases, leaving 4 bases not matched to a gene. The CDR3 is made up of 12 amino acids. Written as DNA, the CDR3 is TGTGCCGGGGGGGATTACTCCTACGAGCAGTACTTC. Its protein product is CAGGDYSYEQYF.

J is TRBJ2-7 and V is TRBV27; possibly TRBD2 for D (6 bases). CDR3 length equals 14 residues. Germline V lookup: CDR1 MNHEY, CDR2 SMNVEV (reference sequence). Between the trimmed V and J ends, which lost 3 bases and 0 bases, there was a span of 9 bases. The CDR3 DNA reads TGTGCCAGCAGTTTGCGGGGATTCTCCTACGAGCAGTACTTC. Its protein product is CASSLRGFSYEQYF.

The rearrangement uses TRBV24-1 and TRBJ2-1, with 9 bases that match TRBD1. Germline values: CDR1 KGHDR, CDR2 SFDVKD. The junction had 9 bases not matched to a gene; V was cut back by 4 bases and J by 9 bases. The CDR3 extends over 15 amino acids. CDR3 amino acids: CATSEPGQGIGEQFF. The CDR3 DNA reads TGTGCCACCAGTGAGCCGGGACAGGGTATTGGTGAGCAGTTCTTC.

The chain combines TRBV30 with TRBJ2-3; D ambiguous. Trimming took 2 bases from V and 2 from J, leaving 8 bases between them. Germline V lookup: CDR1 GTSNPN, CDR2 SVGIG (reference sequence). The CDR3 sequence is 13 residues long. The CDR3 loop reads CAWSSGSTDTQYF. The CDR3 nucleotides read TGTGCCTGGAGTTCAGGTTCCACAGATACGCAGTATTTT.

In DNA, the CDR3 is TGTGCCAGCAGCTCCCCGACAGGGGACGGCTACACCTTC. This encodes CASSSPTGDGYTF. The V gene is TRBV5-5, the J gene TRBJ1-2, with 8 bases matching TRBD1. V was clipped by 3 bases and J by 8 bases; unmatched bases: 6. Germline V gene data show CDR1 as SGHKS and CDR2 as YYEKEE (reference sequence). This CDR3 has 13 residues.

This chain connects TRBV5-4 to TRBJ2-2, with 8 bases identical to TRBD1. The CDR3 loop spans 17 amino acids. CDR1 and CDR2 (germline): SGHNT, YYREEE (reference sequence). J gave up 3 bases and V 6 bases, and 13 bases lay outside the gene matches. The CDR3 sequence: CASTNGDRGSYTGELFF. The CDR3, as DNA: TGTGCCAGCACTAACGGAGACAGGGGATCCTACACCGGGGAGCTGTTTTTT. The variable domain in full, with the rest retrieved from reference TRBV5-4 and TRBJ2-2, is ETGVTQSPTHLIKTRGQQVTLRCSSQSGHNTVSWYQQALGQGPQFIFQYYREEENGRGNFPPRFSGLQFPNYSSELNVNALELDDSALYLCASTNGDRGSYTGELFFGEGSRLTVL.

The rearrangement uses TRBV27 and TRBJ2-2, with TRBD1 identical over 10 bases. V was clipped by 5 bases and J by 5 bases; unmatched bases: 11. The length of the CDR3 is 17 residues. Germline CDR1 reads MNHEY; CDR2 reads SMNVEV (reference sequence). The CDR3 reads CASSPPTGQGITGELFF. The CDR3 DNA sequence: TGTGCCAGCAGTCCCCCCACGGGACAGGGGATAACCGGGGAGCTGTTTTTT.

This chain links TRBV5-1 with TRBJ2-7; TRBD1 is a possible D gene (6 bases). CDR1 and CDR2 (germline): SGHRS, YFSETQ. V lost 0 bases, J lost 2 bases, and 6 bases lay in between. The CDR3 is 13 amino acids. The CDR3 region has the DNA TGCGCCAGCAGCTTGGACAGGGCCTACGAGCAGTACTTC. It is translated as CASSLDRAYEQYF.

V usage is TRBV7-9 and J usage is TRBJ1-1; D is perhaps TRBD1 (5 bases). The germline CDR1 and CDR2 sequences are SEHNR and FQNEAQ (reference sequence). The V end was cut by 5 bases, the J end by 3 bases, with 7 bases between. CDR3 size: 12 residues. DNA for the CDR3: TGTGCCAGCAGCCCAGGGCACACTGAAGCTTTCTTT. Protein sequence: CASSPGHTEAFF.

The rearrangement uses TRBV28 and TRBJ1-5, with a possible D match to TRBD1 (6 bases). The germline V gene encodes CDR1 MDHEN and CDR2 SYDVKM. The CDR3 spans 14 residues. Trimming pared 5 bases from V and 6 bases from J, leaving 14 bases between. DNA of the CDR3: TGTGCCAGCAGTATTACAGGGAGCGCTCAGCCCCAGCATTTT. This sequence encodes CASSITGSAQPQHF.

The V gene is TRBV19, the J gene TRBJ2-1, with 10 bases identical to TRBD1. CDR3 length: 15 amino acids. Germline trimming cut 10 bases from V and 7 bases from J; bases unmatched to any gene: 13. Germline V gene lookup returns CDR1 LNHDA and CDR2 SQIVND (reference sequence). CDR3 amino acids: CATTPGQGLLNEQFF. As DNA, the CDR3 is TGTGCCACCACTCCGGGACAGGGGCTATTAAATGAGCAGTTCTTC.

This clone appeared once. This chain connects TRBV6-1 to TRBJ2-1, with D uncertain. Per the germline V gene, CDR1 is MNHNS and CDR2 is SASEGT. The length of the CDR3 is 12 residues. Trimming left V 3 bases short and J 3 bases short, with 3 bases between. CDR3 nucleotides: TGTGCCAGCAGTGACCTCTACAATGAGCAGTTCTTC. This sequence encodes CASSDLYNEQFF.